Only a few counts were recorded for the clone carrying this T cell receptor beta chain. No antigen is known for it. What was amplified from RNA transcripts were TCR beta CDR3 regions. With the HTBI primer set, the TCR CDR3 went through a first round of RT-PCR. TCRdb ran MiXCR on the multiplex PCR reads and lists one entry per CDR3 protein. Of about 300,000 distinct CDR3 sequences listed, approximately 16% are singletons. The CDR3 sequence is 13 residues long. V was shortened by 0 bases and J by 8 bases, with 8 bases between the two germline ends. Germline CDR1 and CDR2: PRHDT and FYEKMQ (reference sequence). This entry belongs to a study of T cells in Graves' hyperthyroidism and ophthalmopathy. As for the study in general: Peripheral blood was obtained at initial diagnosis, preceding any treatment.

Disease duration under 2 months; hyperthyroidism patients were aged 18 to 65. Findings and limits, study-wide: Most expanded thyroid clonotypes above 0.001 recurred in blood.

The V gene is TRBV13, the J gene TRBJ2-1; no reliable D call. Sequences were obtained from blood. This TCR derives from a man aged 25 to 45 with Graves' hyperthyroidism. The CDR3: CASSLGMADEQFF. In DNA form, the CDR3 reads TGTGCCAGCAGCTTAGGTATGGCTGATGAGCAGTTCTTC.